The TCR beta chain under discussion was sequenced for a study of blood T cell repertoires in COVID-19. The CDR3 extends over 14 amino acids. The ends lost 0 bases at V and 4 bases at J; junction bases unmatched: 4. In germline, CDR1 is SGHNT, CDR2 YYREEE (reference sequence). Profiled with immunoSEQ multiplex PCR; TCRdb holds only in-frame clones, not every one. The sample comprises 200,000 to 300,000 clones, about 90% of which are singletons, and about 0.8% rests with the top ten. Specimen: peripheral blood. The chain is built from TRBV5-4 and TRBJ2-7; 7 nucleotides line up with TRBD1. This sequence originates from a man aged 25-45 years with COVID-19, enrolled during active disease. Written as DNA, the CDR3 is TGTGCCAGCAGCTTGGGAGGGGGCTGGTACGAGCAGTACTTC. Its protein is CASSLGGGWYEQYF.